The clone carrying this T cell receptor beta chain has just a few counts. Two replicates per tumor sample, mostly from approximately 4.6 ug of genomic DNA. Only in-frame clones appear in the TCRdb table, and some are missing; sequencing was by immunoSEQ multiplex PCR. In the table there are about 23,000 clones, 27% of which are singletons. The data are from a study of neoadjuvant anti-PD-1 for oral cavity cancer. V lost 4 bases to trimming and J lost 4 bases, with 11 bases between them. Germline V gene lookup returns CDR1 SGHRS and CDR2 YFSETQ. The CDR3 is 13 amino acids. Time point: after neoadjuvant nivolumab, at surgical resection. These oral cavity squamous cell carcinomas were HPV-negative and locally advanced.

The sample was tumor tissue, taken after nivolumab (anti-PD-1) treatment. The rearrangement links TRBV5-1 to TRBJ1-2, with D perhaps matching TRBD1 (5 bases). The TCR originated in a person between 35 and 79 years old with oral cavity squamous cell carcinoma. The CDR3 DNA reads as TGCGCCAGCAGCCTGGACATAGTCTATGGCTACACCTTC. Amino acid sequence: CASSLDIVYGYTF.